The T cell receptor (beta chain) described here comes from a study of T cells after yellow fever vaccination. Overall study results and limits: Some clonotypes, a small share, were shared between CD4 and CD8 compartments.

This clonotype has at least ten counts. Antigen specificity is unknown. The CDR3 is made up of 15 amino acids. The ends were cut back, 1 base at V and 7 bases at J, with 17 bases in the middle. Germline-derived CDR1 and CDR2 are MGHRA and YSYEKL. A universal primer site and UMIs were added as TCR cDNA was made by 5'RACE template switching. TCRdb reprocessed the 5' RACE reads via MiXCR and lists one record per CDR3 protein. This sample has more than 120,000 distinct CDR3 sequences, with 7.7% found just once. The starting material was CD4+ T cells sorted from PBMCs, obtained 5 days after the yellow fever booster vaccination. V usage is TRBV4-1 and J usage is TRBJ2-7; D assignment may be TRBD1 or TRBD2 (6 bases each). The source of this sequence is a man aged 30-40 years who received the YFV17D yellow fever vaccine. The CDR3 DNA sequence: TGCGCCAGCAGCCAAGTAGGGGGGACACCCTTGGAGCAGTACTTC. It translates to CASSQVGGTPLEQYF.